The 29 T cell receptor beta chains listed next were all sequenced from one sample in a study of OX40 agonist ivuxolimab in advanced cancers. Method: immunoSEQ multiplex PCR; TCRdb's copy keeps in-frame clones and lacks some. Of 67,000 or so clones listed, about nine tenths were seen once; the top ten hold approximately 2.5%. The sample was CD4+ or CD8+ T cells sorted from blood, taken in a trial of the OX40 agonist ivuxolimab. These receptors all stem from an adult with an advanced solid tumor such as melanoma, head and neck, liver or kidney cancer.

The chain has TRBV5-4 and TRBJ1-4; weak D call: TRBD1 (5 bases). The CDR3 consists of 14 residues. Trimming removed 2 bases at V and 7 bases at J, with 12 bases between. The germline V gene has CDR1 SGHNT and CDR2 YYREEE (reference sequence). CDR3 region: CASSLTGRAEKLFF. The DNA of the CDR3 is TGTGCCAGCAGCTTAACGGGGCGCGCTGAAAAACTGTTTTTT.

CDR3 sequence: CASNPTGISYNSPLHF. The CDR3 bases are TGTGCCAGCAACCCTACAGGGATCTCCTATAATTCACCCCTCCACTTT. The chain links TRBV28 to TRBJ1-6; perhaps TRBD1 as D (6 bases). Deletions cut 7 bases from V and 0 bases from J, with 13 bases between. The germline CDR1 and CDR2 sequences are MDHEN and SYDVKM. The CDR3 sequence is 16 residues long.

V and J are TRBV5-6 and TRBJ2-5; the D gene is possibly TRBD1 (6 bases). Trimming took 4 bases from V and 5 from J, leaving 15 bases between them. This CDR3 has 14 residues. The germline gives CDR1 SGHDT, CDR2 YYEEEE. CDR3 protein: CASSDRDTAETQYF. Here the CDR3 DNA reads TGTGCCAGCAGCGACCGGGACACCGCCGAGACCCAGTACTTC.

The chain is built from TRBV6-5 and TRBJ1-5; D is unclear. Germline CDR1 is MNHEY and CDR2 is SVGAGI. This CDR3 is built from 14 residues. Trimming took off 6 bases at V and 4 bases at J, with 13 bases between the two ends. The CDR3: CASSPQSENQPQHF. The CDR3 nucleotides read TGTGCCAGCAGCCCTCAGTCGGAAAATCAGCCCCAGCATTTT.

This clone was observed a single time. This chain links TRBV19 with TRBJ1-2, with 9 bases that match TRBD1. V shed 4 bases and J 5 bases; nucleotides not matched to a gene: 2. CDR1 LNHDA and CDR2 SQIVND come from the germline V gene (reference sequence). This CDR3 region has 13 residues. The DNA for the CDR3 is TGTGCCAGTAGTACGGACAGGGGTTATGGCTACACCTTC. This sequence encodes CASSTDRGYGYTF.

This clone was seen a few times. CDR3 bases: TGTGCCGGGAGACAGGGTGCGAATTCACCCCTCCACTTT. Residues: CAGRQGANSPLHF. The J gene is TRBJ1-6, the V gene TRBV28, with TRBD1 matching 7 bases. J gave up 7 bases and V 11 bases, and 8 bases lay outside the gene matches. The CDR3 is made up of 13 amino acids. Germline CDR1 is MDHEN and CDR2 is SYDVKM.

The V gene is TRBV25-1, the J gene TRBJ1-6; 7 bases match TRBD1. Germline V gene lookup returns CDR1 MGHDK and CDR2 SYGVNS. This CDR3 spans 14 amino acids. V lost 6 bases to trimming and J lost 9 bases; unmatched junction nucleotides: 8. The CDR3 sequence: CASRGGLGVSPLHF. DNA of the CDR3: TGTGCCAGCAGAGGGGGCTTAGGAGTTTCACCCCTCCACTTT. The full variable domain, with the rest looked up from reference TRBV25-1 and TRBJ1-6, is EADIYQTPRYLVIGTGKKITLECSQTMGHDKMYWYQQDPGMELHLIHYSYGVNSTEKGDLSSESTVSRIRTEHFPLTLESARPSHTSQYLCASRGGLGVSPLHFGNGTRLTVT.

The chain is built from TRBV5-1 and TRBJ2-7; unclear D gene. V lost 2 bases, J lost 4 bases, and 13 bases lay in between. CDR1 SGHRS and CDR2 YFSETQ come from the germline V gene. This CDR3 is built from 14 residues. DNA of the CDR3: TGCGCCAGCAGCTTAGTCCAAGGGTCATACGAGCAGTACTTC. It codes for CASSLVQGSYEQYF.

The V gene is TRBV6-1, the J gene TRBJ1-3; TRBD1 is a possible D gene (6 bases). The CDR3 is made up of 15 amino acids. Deletions cut 5 bases from V and 0 bases from J, with 11 bases between. CDR1 and CDR2 from the germline V gene are MNHNS and SASEGT. CDR3 amino acids: CASSPQGFSGNTIYF. The DNA for the CDR3 is TGTGCCAGCAGTCCACAGGGTTTCTCTGGAAACACCATATATTTT.

A single count supports this clone. The rearrangement uses TRBV5-5 and TRBJ1-6, with 7 positions matching TRBD1. With V trimmed by 2 bases and J by 5 bases, 1 base remained unmatched. This CDR3 spans 14 amino acids. Germline CDR1 and CDR2: SGHKS and YYEKEE (reference sequence). CDR3 residues: CASSFTGDNSPLHF. CDR3 sequence (DNA): TGTGCCAGCAGCTTTACAGGGGATAATTCACCCCTCCACTTT.

The sample holds one count of this clone. V is TRBV4-3 and J is TRBJ1-2; D not certain. The CDR3 is made up of 16 amino acids. Trimming pared 0 bases from V and 7 bases from J, leaving 18 bases between. The germline CDR1 and CDR2 sequences are LGHNA and YSLEER. The DNA of the CDR3 is TGCGCCAGCAGCCAAGATATGGGCACCTCCATTCCTGGCTACACCTTC. It codes for CASSQDMGTSIPGYTF.

This clone was counted at least ten times. In the same sample, other DNA sequences code for this CDR3. V usage is TRBV6-5 and J usage is TRBJ1-6; 9 nucleotides line up with TRBD1. V gave up 4 bases and J gave up 7 bases; unmatched junction bases: 2. The CDR3 contains 14 residues. Germline V gives CDR1 MNHEY, CDR2 SVGAGI. CDR3 coding DNA: TGTGCCAGCAGTTTCGGACAGGGGAATTCACCCCTCCACTTT. As protein: CASSFGQGNSPLHF.

J is TRBJ1-2 and V is TRBV29-1, with no clear D. The V gene's germline CDR1 is SQVTM and CDR2 ANQGSEA. The CDR3 is 14 residues long. The V and J ends lost 4 bases and 3 bases respectively, with 15 bases between them. CDR3 nucleotide sequence: TGCAGCGTTGTATGGCTAGGGATTGACTATGGCTACACCTTC. Amino acid sequence: CSVVWLGIDYGYTF.

This sequence joins TRBV28 and TRBJ1-3; D possibly corresponds to TRBD1 (6 bases). Germline CDR1 is MDHEN and CDR2 is SYDVKM. V lost 5 bases, J lost 7 bases, and 18 bases lay in between. The CDR3 extends over 15 amino acids. The CDR3: CASSLRRGLENTIYF. As DNA, the CDR3 is TGTGCCAGCAGTCTTAGGAGGGGGTTGGAGAACACCATATATTTT.

The chain has TRBV7-2 and TRBJ2-7; 7 bases align to TRBD1. Looked up from germline, CDR1 is SGHTA and CDR2 is FQGNSA. V shed 5 bases, J shed 7 bases, and the junction held 14 bases outside the gene matches. CDR3 length equals 15 residues. DNA of the CDR3: TGTGCCAGCAGCACTCGGGACAGAAACTACGGGGAGCAGTACTTC. It translates to CASSTRDRNYGEQYF.

The chain combines TRBV10-3 with TRBJ1-4, with TRBD1 matching 8 bases. The germline V gene encodes CDR1 ENHRY and CDR2 SYGVKD. The trim removed 8 bases at V and 7 bases at J, leaving 3 bases unmatched. The CDR3 length is 12 residues. CDR3 coding DNA: TGTGCCATCGGACAGGGTGGTGAAAAACTGTTTTTT. Translating gives CAIGQGGEKLFF.

CDR3 region: CASSSDRGRHNEQFF. In DNA form, the CDR3 reads TGTGCCAGCAGCTCCGACAGGGGACGTCACAATGAGCAGTTCTTC. The chain joins TRBV7-2 to TRBJ2-1; TRBD1 matches at 8 bases. This CDR3 spans 15 amino acids. V was clipped by 4 bases and J by 5 bases; unmatched bases: 7. CDR1 and CDR2 from the germline V gene are SGHTA and FQGNSA.

Written as DNA, the CDR3 is TGTGCCTGGAGTGTAAGGGAAAACTATGGCTACACCTTC. Encoded protein: CAWSVRENYGYTF. The chain employs TRBV30 and TRBJ1-2; D is uncertain. The germline gives CDR1 GTSNPN, CDR2 SVGIG (reference sequence). This CDR3 is built from 13 residues. V lost 0 bases and J 2 bases, leaving 7 bases between the germline ends.

The V call is TRBV9, the J call TRBJ2-3, with a tentative D call TRBD2 (5 bases). The CDR3 has 12 residues. Trimming removed 3 bases at V and 6 bases at J, with 8 bases between. CDR1 is SGDLS and CDR2 is YYNGEE in the germline V gene. CDR3 region: CASSGSGDTQYF. The CDR3 nucleotides read TGTGCCAGCAGCGGGTCGGGGGATACGCAGTATTTT.

The chain recombines TRBV30 with TRBJ1-4; a possible D gene is TRBD1 (5 bases). The V gene's germline CDR1 is GTSNPN and CDR2 SVGIG (reference sequence). Trimming removed 2 bases at V and 4 bases at J, with 17 bases between. This CDR3 is built from 16 residues. CDR3 DNA sequence: TGTGCCTGGAGTCCTGGACAAGGGACGTATAATGAAAAACTGTTTTTT. It encodes CAWSPGQGTYNEKLFF.

The chain joins TRBV5-4 to TRBJ1-1; D ambiguous. CDR3 length equals 12 residues. Per the germline V gene, CDR1 is SGHNT and CDR2 is YYREEE (reference sequence). V was shortened by 4 bases and J by 8 bases, with 12 bases between the two germline ends. CDR3 in DNA: TGTGCCAGCAGCCTCGGGGTAGCAGAAGCTTTCTTT. Translated: CASSLGVAEAFF.

The chain recombines TRBV6-5 with TRBJ2-2; 7 positions match TRBD1. Germline trimming cut 5 bases from V and 1 base from J; bases unmatched to any gene: 4. CDR3 length: 15 amino acids. Germline CDR1 and CDR2: MNHEY and SVGAGI. CDR3 in amino acids: CASSPRQGNTGELFF. In DNA, the CDR3 is TGTGCCAGCAGTCCACGACAGGGGAACACCGGGGAGCTGTTTTTT.

V usage is TRBV30 and J usage is TRBJ1-4; the D gene is possibly TRBD1 (5 bases). Germline CDR1 is GTSNPN and CDR2 is SVGIG (reference sequence). Trimming removed 6 bases from V and 5 bases from J, with 16 bases in between. The CDR3 has 14 amino acids. The CDR3: CACKPGLTNEKLFF. In nucleotides, the CDR3 is TGTGCCTGTAAACCGGGACTGACAAATGAAAAACTGTTTTTT.

The genes are TRBV30 and TRBJ1-2; D not certain. The CDR3 totals 10 residues. The germline V gene has CDR1 GTSNPN and CDR2 SVGIG (reference sequence). V was cut by 5 bases and J by 8 bases, with 9 bases left in between. The chain's CDR3 is CAWRKGGYTF. CDR3 bases: TGTGCCTGGCGGAAAGGGGGCTACACCTTC.

The chain links TRBV29-1 to TRBJ1-1; D unresolved. The CDR3 extends over 13 amino acids. In germline, CDR1 is SQVTM, CDR2 ANQGSEA. V was trimmed by 0 bases and J by 10 bases, leaving 15 bases between them. CDR3 DNA sequence: TGCAGCGTTGAAGATCGTGGCAGCTCGGGAGCTTTCTTT. This encodes CSVEDRGSSGAFF. Full variable domain (remainder filled in from reference TRBV29-1 and TRBJ1-1): SAVISQKPSRDICQRGTSLTIQCQVDSQVTMMFWYRQQPGQSLTLIATANQGSEATYESGFVIDKFPISRPNLTFSTLTVSNMSPEDSSIYLCSVEDRGSSGAFFGQGTRLTVV.

V usage is TRBV11-2 and J usage is TRBJ1-1; D unresolved. Looked up from germline, CDR1 is SGHAT and CDR2 is FQNNGV. This CDR3 spans 13 amino acids. V shed 3 bases and J shed 1 base, with 6 bases lying between them. The DNA of the CDR3 is TGTGCCAGCAGCTTGGGAGAGAACACTGAAGCTTTCTTT. Translation gives CASSLGENTEAFF.

The rearrangement links TRBV4-1 to TRBJ2-5; 14 bases line up with TRBD2. The germline V gene encodes CDR1 MGHRA and CDR2 YSYEKL. The CDR3 is made up of 18 amino acids. The V segment lost 2 bases and the J segment 5 bases; nucleotides outside the gene matches: 10. The CDR3 here is CASSQRKLTSGGAETQYF. The CDR3 region has the DNA TGCGCCAGCAGCCAAAGGAAATTGACTAGCGGGGGGGCTGAGACCCAGTACTTC.

V usage is TRBV7-2 and J usage is TRBJ2-3; D possibly corresponds to TRBD1 (5 bases). V was clipped by 2 bases and J by 0 bases, with 12 bases between them. There are 16 residues in the CDR3. CDR1 and CDR2 (germline): SGHTA, FQGNSA. The CDR3 DNA sequence: TGTGCCAGCAGCTTACAGGGCGGTAGGAGCACAGATACGCAGTATTTT. It encodes CASSLQGGRSTDTQYF.

V usage is TRBV6-6 and J usage is TRBJ2-6; D gene ambiguous. V gave up 4 bases and J gave up 0 bases, with 7 bases separating them. From germline, CDR1 is MNHNY and CDR2 SVGAGI (reference sequence). The CDR3 extends over 15 amino acids. The CDR3 is CASSSDGSGANVLTF. CDR3 nucleotide sequence: TGTGCCAGCAGTTCCGACGGCTCTGGGGCCAACGTCCTGACTTTC.